These 12 T cell receptor beta chains were sequenced from one sample in a study of CD4+ T cells in melanoma. The repertoire was sequenced with immunoSEQ multiplex PCR; TCRdb's copy has only in-frame clones and lacks some. Of 110,000 to 150,000 clones in the sample, about nine tenths were seen once. These receptor sequences come from a human donor with melanoma.

This chain joins TRBV18 and TRBJ2-2; D is perhaps TRBD2 (6 bases). Trimming shortened V by 1 base and J by 5 bases, and 14 bases separated the two germline ends. CDR1 KGHSH and CDR2 LQKENI come from the germline V gene. The CDR3 covers 16 residues. This CDR3 reads CASSPQRDRGTGELFF. CDR3 nucleotides: TGTGCCAGCTCACCACAAAGAGACCGGGGGACCGGGGAGCTGTTTTTT.

CDR3 DNA: TGTGCCACCAGCCCCTGGGGGACCTCCTACGAGCAGTACTTC. Translated, it gives CATSPWGTSYEQYF. The J gene is TRBJ2-7, the V gene TRBV15; D may match TRBD1 or TRBD2 (5 bases each). V lost 5 bases and J 0 bases, leaving 11 bases between the germline ends. CDR1 and CDR2 from the germline V gene are LNHNV and YYDKDF (reference sequence). This CDR3 has 14 residues.

The chain carries TRBV20-1 and TRBJ2-3; D possibly corresponds to TRBD2 (6 bases). Germline V gene sequence: CDR1 DFQATT, CDR2 SNEGSKA (reference sequence). The CDR3 totals 11 residues. The V end was cut by 3 bases, the J end by 7 bases, with 8 bases between. CDR3 protein: CSASSGNTQYF. As DNA, the CDR3 is TGCAGTGCTAGTAGCGGAAATACGCAGTATTTT.

This clone was detected once. This chain joins TRBV19 and TRBJ2-5; 7 nucleotides line up with TRBD1. The CDR3 extends over 14 amino acids. V lost 4 bases to trimming and J lost 5 bases; unmatched junction nucleotides: 7. Germline assignment: CDR1 LNHDA and CDR2 SQIVND (reference sequence). The CDR3 reads CASSKGDSGETQYF. CDR3 sequence (DNA): TGTGCCAGTAGTAAAGGGGACAGTGGGGAGACCCAGTACTTC.

The chain uses TRBV4-2 and TRBJ2-5; 10 bases are a match to TRBD2. This CDR3 comprises 12 residues. Trimming removed 3 bases from V and 12 bases from J; junction bases left unmatched: 4. Germline lookup yields CDR1 LGHNA and CDR2 YNFKEQ. As DNA, the CDR3 is TGTGCCAGCAGCCAGGGAGCGGGAGGGGAGTACTTC. It codes for CASSQGAGGEYF.

This rearrangement joins TRBV18 to TRBJ2-2; 9 bases map to TRBD1. The CDR3 has 15 residues. From germline, CDR1 is KGHSH and CDR2 LQKENI. Germline trimming cut 3 bases from V and 4 bases from J; bases unmatched to any gene: 3. The CDR3 DNA reads as TGTGCCAGCTCACCGACGACAGGGGGCACCGGGGAGCTGTTTTTT. Protein: CASSPTTGGTGELFF.

The chain joins TRBV2 to TRBJ2-3; D may correspond to TRBD1 or TRBD2 (5 bases each). The V gene lost 2 bases and the J gene lost 1 base, with 13 bases spanning the gap. The CDR3 is 16 amino acids. Germline V gene lookup returns CDR1 SNHLY and CDR2 FYNNEI. The CDR3 loop is CASSENRWRGTDTQYF. The CDR3 DNA sequence: TGTGCCAGCAGTGAAAACAGGTGGCGGGGCACAGATACGCAGTATTTT.

V and J are TRBV29-1 and TRBJ1-5; D not resolved. The ends were cut back, 5 bases at V and 6 bases at J, with 11 bases in the middle. The CDR3 consists of 12 residues. CDR1 is SQVTM and CDR2 is ANQGSEA in the germline V gene. The CDR3 region is CSVLVGSQPQHF. CDR3 bases: TGCAGCGTTCTCGTGGGTAGTCAGCCCCAGCATTTT.

This clone was observed once. This rearrangement joins TRBV6-1 to TRBJ1-2; D is unclear. Per germline, CDR1 MNHNS and CDR2 SASEGT. The CDR3 covers 14 residues. Trimming shortened V by 8 bases and J by 0 bases, and 13 bases separated the two germline ends. For the CDR3, the DNA is TGTGCCAGCCTGGCCCCAGCCCCTAACTATGGCTACACCTTC. Translating it yields CASLAPAPNYGYTF.

The chain uses TRBV9 and TRBJ1-1; no reliable D call. Trimming cost V 0 bases and J 3 bases, with 12 bases left between them. This CDR3 has 15 amino acids. Germline lookup yields CDR1 SGDLS and CDR2 YYNGEE. CDR3 sequence: CASSVAPGEDTEAFF. The CDR3 region has the DNA TGTGCCAGCAGCGTAGCCCCCGGGGAGGACACTGAAGCTTTCTTT.

V gene TRBV7-6 combines with J gene TRBJ1-2, with D tentatively TRBD1 (5 bases). Germline V lookup: CDR1 SGHVS, CDR2 FNYEAQ. V was cut by 3 bases and J by 6 bases, with 11 bases left in between. The length of the CDR3 is 13 residues. The CDR3 region is CASSLQGLHGYTF. CDR3 sequence (DNA): TGTGCCAGCAGCTTGCAGGGTCTGCATGGCTACACCTTC. Full variable domain (remainder filled in from reference TRBV7-6 and TRBJ1-2): GAGVSQSPRYKVTKRGQDVALRCDPISGHVSLYWYRQALGQGPEFLTYFNYEAQQDKSGLPNDRFSAERPEGSISTLTIQRTEQRDSAMYRCASSLQGLHGYTFGSGTRLTVV.

The chain combines TRBV5-1 with TRBJ1-1; 9 bases fit TRBD1. This CDR3 comprises 14 residues. J was trimmed by 10 bases and V by 3 bases; bases with no gene match: 10. The germline V gene has CDR1 SGHRS and CDR2 YFSETQ. CDR3 sequence reads: CASSSETGTGPAFF. CDR3 coding DNA: TGCGCCAGCAGCTCCGAGACCGGGACAGGGCCAGCTTTCTTT.